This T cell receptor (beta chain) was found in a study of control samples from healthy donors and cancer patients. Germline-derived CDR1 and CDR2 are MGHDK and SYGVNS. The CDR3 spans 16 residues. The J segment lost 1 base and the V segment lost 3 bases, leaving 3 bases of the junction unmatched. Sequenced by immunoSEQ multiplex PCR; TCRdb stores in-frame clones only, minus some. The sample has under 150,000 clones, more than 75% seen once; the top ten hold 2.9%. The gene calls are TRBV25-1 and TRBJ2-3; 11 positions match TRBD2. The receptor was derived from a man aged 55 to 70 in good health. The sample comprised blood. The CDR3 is CASSDSLAGGTDTQYF. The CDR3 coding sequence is TGTGCCAGCAGTGATTCACTAGCGGGGGGCACAGATACGCAGTATTTT. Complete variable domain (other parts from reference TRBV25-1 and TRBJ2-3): EADIYQTPRYLVIGTGKKITLECSQTMGHDKMYWYQQDPGMELHLIHYSYGVNSTEKGDLSSESTVSRIRTEHFPLTLESARPSHTSQYLCASSDSLAGGTDTQYFGPGTRLTVL.